These T cell receptor beta chains were read from a single sample in a study of cytomegalovirus exposure and HLA in healthy donors. The data were produced by immunoSEQ multiplex PCR, yet TCRdb's version contains in-frame clones alone and is incomplete. This sample has about 160,000 clones, with over 75% found just once. The sample was PBMCs. These TCRs come from a man aged 35 to 55 in good health and CMV-seronegative. The CDR3 runs from the conserved cysteine through the conserved F or W. Fields, in order: CDR3 length, V gene, J gene, clone size, D gene, CDR3 protein, CDR3 DNA. The D gene is left open where the match is weak. Rows give clone size only sometimes, using once, few, many, or a class for an expanded clone.

13,TRBV27,TRBJ2-1,.,.,CASSWRERNEQFF,TGTGCCAGCTCCTGGCGGGAACGAAATGAGCAGTTCTTC
15,TRBV15,TRBJ2-5,.,TRBD2,CATSRDGTSGQTQYF,TGTGCCACCAGCAGAGACGGGACTAGCGGGCAGACCCAGTACTTC
12,TRBV6-6,TRBJ1-1,few,.,CASRSGGPEAFF,TGTGCCAGCAGAAGCGGGGGGCCCGAAGCTTTCTTT
13,TRBV30,TRBJ1-6,.,TRBD1,CAWRGQGDSPLHF,TGTGCGTGGAGGGGGCAGGGGGACTCACCCCTCCACTTT
14,TRBV2,TRBJ1-1,.,.,CASRPDLVVTEAFF,TGTGCCAGCAGGCCAGACTTGGTTGTCACTGAAGCTTTCTTT
14,TRBV28,TRBJ1-2,.,.,CASSLPGNSYGYTF,TGTGCCAGCAGTTTACCAGGGAATTCCTATGGCTACACCTTC
13,TRBV7-2,TRBJ1-1,.,.,CASSLDTGTPAFF,TGTGCCAGCAGCTTAGATACCGGGACACCAGCTTTCTTT
13,TRBV19,TRBJ1-1,.,.,CASSIGGATEAFF,TGTGCCAGTAGTATTGGCGGGGCCACTGAAGCTTTCTTT
14,TRBV10-3,TRBJ2-7,few,TRBD2,CAIRGEGLPYEQYF,TGTGCCATCAGGGGGGAGGGTCTGCCCTACGAGCAGTACTTC
15,TRBV6-1,TRBJ1-4,.,TRBD1,CASSPQTGGGEKLFF,TGTGCCAGCAGTCCGCAGACAGGGGGAGGGGAAAAACTGTTTTTT
16,TRBV11-1,TRBJ2-1,.,.,CASSPGLTPKLNEQFF,TGTGCCAGCAGCCCAGGGTTGACCCCGAAACTAAATGAGCAGTTCTTC
16,TRBV7-9,TRBJ2-7,.,.,CASSLEYGERLDEQYF,TGTGCCAGCAGCTTAGAGTACGGGGAAAGATTAGACGAGCAGTACTTC
16,TRBV2,TRBJ1-6,.,TRBD1,CASRAPWTGIGSPLHF,TGTGCCAGCAGGGCCCCCTGGACAGGGATAGGATCACCCCTCCACTTT
11,TRBV11-2,TRBJ1-1,.,.,CASSFGQEAFF,TGTGCCAGCAGCTTCGGACAAGAAGCTTTCTTT
12,TRBV7-2,TRBJ2-3,few,.,CASSLFADTQYF,TGTGCCAGCAGCTTATTCGCAGATACGCAGTATTTT
13,TRBV28,TRBJ1-2,.,.,CASSLPTRVGYTF,TGTGCCAGCAGTTTACCTACGAGGGTGGGCTACACCTTC
13,TRBV5-6,TRBJ2-7,few,.,CASSALFSYEQYF,TGTGCCAGCAGCGCCCTATTTTCCTACGAGCAGTACTTC
15,TRBV9,TRBJ1-5,.,.,CASSPLEDSNRPQHF,TGTGCCAGCAGCCCACTGGAGGATAGCAATCGGCCCCAGCATTTT
14,TRBV30,TRBJ2-1,.,.,CAWSVLGGWNEQFF,TGTGCCTGGAGTGTACTTGGGGGCTGGAATGAGCAGTTCTTC
15,TRBV6-5,TRBJ1-2,.,TRBD1,CASSYAFTGAEGYTF,TGTGCCAGCAGTTACGCCTTCACAGGGGCTGAGGGCTACACCTTC
18,TRBV5-1,TRBJ2-2,.,TRBD2,CASSSLGLAGIGTGELFF,TGCGCCAGCAGCTCCCTGGGGCTAGCGGGGATTGGCACCGGGGAGCTGTTTTTT
16,TRBV29-1,TRBJ1-2,.,.,CSAADPPTGSSYGYTF,TGCAGCGCCGCGGATCCGCCGACAGGCAGTTCCTATGGCTACACCTTC
14,TRBV7-2,TRBJ2-3,.,.,CASQVQFITDTQYF,TGTGCCAGCCAGGTCCAATTCATCACAGATACGCAGTATTTT
16,TRBV5-1,TRBJ2-2,.,.,CASSWGLGLGTGELFF,TGCGCCAGCAGCTGGGGCCTGGGGCTGGGCACCGGGGAGCTGTTTTTT
16,TRBV28,TRBJ1-6,.,TRBD1,CASGLVQGANNSPLHF,TGTGCCAGCGGCCTGGTACAGGGGGCAAATAATTCACCCCTCCACTTT
14,TRBV28,TRBJ2-3,few,TRBD2,CASGASGGTDTQYF,TGTGCCAGCGGTGCTAGCGGGGGCACAGATACGCAGTATTTT
15,TRBV6-1,TRBJ1-2,.,.,CASSELTQGNYGYTF,TGTGCCAGCAGTGAATTAACCCAGGGGAACTATGGCTACACCTTC
13,TRBV30,TRBJ1-2,.,.,CAWRNRAGDGYTF,TGTGCCTGGAGAAACAGGGCAGGGGATGGCTACACCTTC
14,TRBV28,TRBJ2-2,.,TRBD1,CATRTGLNTGELFF,TGTGCCACCCGGACAGGGCTCAACACCGGGGAGCTGTTTTTT
15,TRBV6-4,TRBJ2-3,once,TRBD2,CASSASGGSTDTQYF,TGTGCCAGCAGTGCCAGCGGGGGGAGCACAGATACGCAGTATTTT
14,TRBV14,TRBJ1-2,.,TRBD1,CASSPGTGHYGYTF,TGTGCCAGCAGCCCCGGGACAGGCCATTATGGCTACACCTTC
15,TRBV30,TRBJ1-5,.,.,CAWSVGPGGNQPQHF,TGTGCCTGGAGTGTTGGACCAGGGGGCAATCAGCCCCAGCATTTT
16,TRBV9,TRBJ1-2,.,.,CASSPPGGVVEYGYTF,TGTGCCAGCAGCCCCCCCGGAGGGGTTGTGGAGTATGGCTACACCTTC
13,TRBV5-1,TRBJ1-2,.,.,CASSLDEFYGYTF,TGCGCCAGCAGCTTGGATGAGTTCTATGGCTACACCTTC
16,TRBV5-4,TRBJ2-4,.,.,CASSPDRTIAKNIQYF,TGTGCCAGCAGCCCGGACAGAACCATAGCCAAAAACATTCAGTACTTC
17,TRBV5-1,TRBJ2-7,.,TRBD1,CASSLGGQTTFSYEQYF,TGCGCCAGCAGCTTGGGGGGACAGACTACTTTCTCCTACGAGCAGTACTTC
16,TRBV4-2,TRBJ2-7,.,.,CASSQGFGQVDYEQYF,TGTGCCAGCAGCCAGGGTTTTGGGCAGGTAGACTACGAGCAGTACTTC
16,TRBV4-3,TRBJ1-2,once,TRBD1,CASSQAGEQGSYGYTF,TGCGCCAGCAGCCAGGCCGGGGAACAGGGGAGCTATGGCTACACCTTC
18,TRBV5-6,TRBJ2-1,.,TRBD2,CASSTGTSGPGDYNEQFF,TGTGCCAGCAGCACCGGGACTAGCGGCCCAGGAGACTACAATGAGCAGTTCTTC
11,TRBV6-5,TRBJ2-4,.,.,CASSDGDIQYF,TGTGCCAGCAGCGACGGGGACATTCAGTACTTC
12,TRBV11-3,TRBJ1-1,.,.,CASSSDSLEAFF,TGTGCCAGCAGCTCGGACAGCCTTGAAGCTTTCTTT
14,TRBV5-1,TRBJ2-3,.,.,CASSLYLQADTQYF,TGCGCCAGCAGTCTATACCTTCAGGCAGATACGCAGTATTTT
15,TRBV4-1,TRBJ2-5,once,TRBD2,CASRYSGGPQETQYF,TGCGCCAGCAGGTATAGCGGGGGGCCCCAAGAGACCCAGTACTTC
16,TRBV7-9,TRBJ2-1,.,TRBD1,CASSFRSGGGLNEQFF,TGTGCCAGCAGCTTTAGGTCAGGGGGCGGGTTGAATGAGCAGTTCTTC
16,TRBV5-4,TRBJ1-4,.,.,CASKNGVREGNEKLFF,TGTGCCAGCAAAAACGGGGTCAGGGAGGGTAATGAAAAACTGTTTTTT
16,TRBV11-2,TRBJ1-6,.,.,CASSLDWGRRYSPLHF,TGTGCCAGCAGCTTAGACTGGGGGAGGCGGTATTCACCCCTCCACTTT
12,TRBV5-1,TRBJ1-2,.,.,CASSMGYDGYTF,TGCGCCAGCAGCATGGGCTACGATGGCTACACCTTC
14,TRBV12-5,TRBJ1-4,.,.,CASGPQGGNEKLFF,TGTGCTAGTGGTCCCCAGGGTGGAAATGAAAAACTGTTTTTT
16,TRBV15,TRBJ2-3,.,TRBD2,CATSRTSGGSRDTQYF,TGTGCCACCAGCAGAACTAGCGGGGGCTCCCGAGATACGCAGTATTTT
15,TRBV2,TRBJ2-1,.,TRBD1,CASTRGQGTRNEQFF,TGTGCCAGCACCCGGGGACAGGGGACGAGGAATGAGCAGTTCTTC
13,TRBV4-3,TRBJ1-6,.,.,CASSQGVISPLHF,TGCGCCAGCAGCCAAGGAGTCATATCACCCCTCCACTTT